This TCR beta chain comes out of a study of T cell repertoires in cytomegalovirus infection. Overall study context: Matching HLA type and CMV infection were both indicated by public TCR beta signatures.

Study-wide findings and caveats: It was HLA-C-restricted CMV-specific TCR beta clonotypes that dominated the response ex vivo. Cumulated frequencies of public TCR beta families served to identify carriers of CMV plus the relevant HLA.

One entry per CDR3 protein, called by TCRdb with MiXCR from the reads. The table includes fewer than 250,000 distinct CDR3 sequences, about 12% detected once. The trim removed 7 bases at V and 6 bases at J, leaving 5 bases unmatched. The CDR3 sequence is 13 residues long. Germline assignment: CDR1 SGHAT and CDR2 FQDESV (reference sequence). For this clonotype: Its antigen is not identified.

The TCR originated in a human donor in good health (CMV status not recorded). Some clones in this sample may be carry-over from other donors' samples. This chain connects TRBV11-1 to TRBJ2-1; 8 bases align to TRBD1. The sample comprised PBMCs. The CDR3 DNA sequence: TGTGCCAGCAACCAGGACAGGGTCAATGAGCAGTTCTTC. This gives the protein CASNQDRVNEQFF.